Included here is one TCR beta chain sequence, with context. The antigen is not known. Isolation per sample recovered at least 7 million PBMCs. This CDR3 is 14 amino acids long. Looked up from germline, CDR1 is SGHTA and CDR2 is FQGNSA. V trimming: 8 bases; J trimming: 1 base; junction bases outside the gene matches: 3. This record belongs to a study of blood T cells in healthy people across ages. Whole-study results and caveats: A greater number of naive CD4+ cells and higher diversity distinguished long-lived donors from aged donors.

Together with a sample-barcoded 5' primer, a J-beta primer mix was included in a second PCR lasting about 7 to 11 cycles. A single record per CDR3 protein comes from TCRdb applying MiXCR to the 5' RACE reads. The sample shows about a million distinct CDR3 sequences, roughly 50% of them seen only once. Sequenced: blood. The rearrangement joins TRBV7-2 to TRBJ2-3; 10 bases are shared with TRBD1. The TCR comes from a woman aged 55 to 70 in good health. CDR3 residues: CASPGTGGTDTQYF. CDR3 coding DNA: TGTGCCAGCCCCGGGACAGGGGGCACAGATACGCAGTATTTT. Full variable domain (remainder filled in from reference TRBV7-2 and TRBJ2-3): GAGVSQSPSNKVTEKGKDVELRCDPISGHTALYWYRQSLGQGLEFLIYFQGNSAPDKSGLPSDRFSAERTGGSVSTLTIQRTQQEDSAVYLCASPGTGGTDTQYFGPGTRLTVL.